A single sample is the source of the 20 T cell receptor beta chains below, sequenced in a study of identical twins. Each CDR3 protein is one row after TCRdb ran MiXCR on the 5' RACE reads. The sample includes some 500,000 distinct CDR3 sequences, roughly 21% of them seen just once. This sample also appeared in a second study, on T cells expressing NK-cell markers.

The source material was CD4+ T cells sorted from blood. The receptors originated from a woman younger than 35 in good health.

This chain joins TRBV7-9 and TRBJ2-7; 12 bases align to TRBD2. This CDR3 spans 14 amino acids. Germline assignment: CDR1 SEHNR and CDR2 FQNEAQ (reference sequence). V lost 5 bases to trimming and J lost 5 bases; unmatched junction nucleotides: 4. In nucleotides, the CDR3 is TGTGCCAGCAGCACGACTAGCGGGAGCGACGAGCAGTACTTC. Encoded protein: CASSTTSGSDEQYF.

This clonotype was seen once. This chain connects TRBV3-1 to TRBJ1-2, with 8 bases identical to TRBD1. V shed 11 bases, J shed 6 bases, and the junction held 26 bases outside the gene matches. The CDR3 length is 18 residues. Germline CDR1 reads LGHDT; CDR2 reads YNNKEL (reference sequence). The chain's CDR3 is CAFSQRPPGGANVNGYTF. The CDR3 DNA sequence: TGTGCCTTCAGTCAGAGGCCCCCAGGGGGCGCGAACGTCAATGGCTACACCTTC.

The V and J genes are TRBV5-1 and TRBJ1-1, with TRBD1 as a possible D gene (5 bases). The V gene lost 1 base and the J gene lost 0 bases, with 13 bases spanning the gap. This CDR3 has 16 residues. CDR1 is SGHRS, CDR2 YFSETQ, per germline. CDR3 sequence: CASSLLGGTLNTEAFF. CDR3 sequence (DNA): TGCGCCAGCAGCTTGCTCGGGGGGACTCTGAACACTGAAGCTTTCTTT.

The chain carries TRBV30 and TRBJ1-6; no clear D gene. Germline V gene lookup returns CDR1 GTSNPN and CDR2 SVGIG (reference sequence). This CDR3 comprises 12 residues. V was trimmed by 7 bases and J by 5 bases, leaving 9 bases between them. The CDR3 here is CASEMNNSPLHF. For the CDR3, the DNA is TGTGCCTCTGAGATGAATAATTCACCCCTCCACTTT.

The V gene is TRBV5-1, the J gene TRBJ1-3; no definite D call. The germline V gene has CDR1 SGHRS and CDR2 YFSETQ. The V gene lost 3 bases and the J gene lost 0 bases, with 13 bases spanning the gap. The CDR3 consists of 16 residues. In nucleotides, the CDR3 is TGCGCCAGCAGCTCGGACCCGCCAGACTCTGGAAACACCATATATTTT. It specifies CASSSDPPDSGNTIYF.

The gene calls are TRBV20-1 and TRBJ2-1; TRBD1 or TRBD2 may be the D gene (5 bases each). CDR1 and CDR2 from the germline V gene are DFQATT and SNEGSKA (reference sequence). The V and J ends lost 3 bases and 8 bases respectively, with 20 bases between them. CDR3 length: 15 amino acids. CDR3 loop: CSASTGIVGDHEQFF. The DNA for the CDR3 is TGCAGTGCTAGCACCGGGATTGTGGGGGACCATGAGCAGTTCTTC.

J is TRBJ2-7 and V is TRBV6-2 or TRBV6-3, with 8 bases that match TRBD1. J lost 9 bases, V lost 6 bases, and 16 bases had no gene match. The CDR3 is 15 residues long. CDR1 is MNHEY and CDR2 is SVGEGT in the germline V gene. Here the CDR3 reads CASSLRGTGVRGQYF. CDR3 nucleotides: TGTGCCAGCAGCTTACGAGGGACAGGAGTTCGGGGGCAGTACTTC.

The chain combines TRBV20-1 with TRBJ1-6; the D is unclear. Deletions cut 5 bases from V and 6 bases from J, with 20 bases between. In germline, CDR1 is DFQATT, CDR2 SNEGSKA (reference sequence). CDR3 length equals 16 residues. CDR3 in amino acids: CSAPFTRATTNSPLHF. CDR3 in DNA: TGCAGTGCTCCCTTTACCCGGGCCACTACTAATTCACCCCTCCACTTT.

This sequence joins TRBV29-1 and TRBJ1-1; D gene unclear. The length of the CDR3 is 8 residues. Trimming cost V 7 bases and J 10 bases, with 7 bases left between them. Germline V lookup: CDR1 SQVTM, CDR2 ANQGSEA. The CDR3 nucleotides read TGCAGCGACACCTCAGCTTTCTTT. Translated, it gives CSDTSAFF.

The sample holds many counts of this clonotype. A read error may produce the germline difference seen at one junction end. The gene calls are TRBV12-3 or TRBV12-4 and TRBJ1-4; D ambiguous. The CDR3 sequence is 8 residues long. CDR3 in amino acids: CASPEPVF. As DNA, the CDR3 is TGTGCCAGCCCGGAGCCTGTTTTT.

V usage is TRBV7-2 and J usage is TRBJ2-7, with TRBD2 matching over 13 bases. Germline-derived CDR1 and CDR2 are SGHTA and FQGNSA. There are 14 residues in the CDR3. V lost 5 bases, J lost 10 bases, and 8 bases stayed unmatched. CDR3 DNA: TGTGCCAGCAGCACGGGACTAGCGGGGCATATACAGTACTTC. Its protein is CASSTGLAGHIQYF.

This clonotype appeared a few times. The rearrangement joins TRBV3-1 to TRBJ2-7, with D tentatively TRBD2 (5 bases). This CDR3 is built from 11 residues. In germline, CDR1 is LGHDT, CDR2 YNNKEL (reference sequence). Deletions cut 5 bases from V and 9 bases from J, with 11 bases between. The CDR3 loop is CASSTGIRQYF. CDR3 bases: TGTGCCAGCAGCACGGGAATCCGGCAGTACTTC.

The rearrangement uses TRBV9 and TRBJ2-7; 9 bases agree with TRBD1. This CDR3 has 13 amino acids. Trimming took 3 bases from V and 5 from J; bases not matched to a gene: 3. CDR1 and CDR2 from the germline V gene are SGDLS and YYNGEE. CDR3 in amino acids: CASSGTGANEQYF. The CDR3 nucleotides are TGTGCCAGCAGCGGGACAGGGGCCAACGAGCAGTACTTC.

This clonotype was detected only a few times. The CDR3 is CASSQKYEQYF. The CDR3, as DNA: TGTGCCAGCAGTCAGAAATACGAGCAGTACTTC. The chain recombines TRBV12-3 or TRBV12-4 with TRBJ2-7, with D uncertain. Trimming removed 5 bases at V and 4 bases at J, with 6 bases between. The length of the CDR3 is 11 residues.

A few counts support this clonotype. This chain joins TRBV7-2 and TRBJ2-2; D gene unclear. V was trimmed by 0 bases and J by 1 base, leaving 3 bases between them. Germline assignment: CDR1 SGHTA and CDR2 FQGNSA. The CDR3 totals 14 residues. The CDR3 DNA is TGTGCCAGCAGCTTAGCCGTGAACACCGGGGAGCTGTTTTTT. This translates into CASSLAVNTGELFF.

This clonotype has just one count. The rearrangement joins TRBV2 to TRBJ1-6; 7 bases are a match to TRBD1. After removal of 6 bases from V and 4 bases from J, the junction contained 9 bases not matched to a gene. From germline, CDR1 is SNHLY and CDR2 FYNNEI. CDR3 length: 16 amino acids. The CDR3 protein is CASSPRQGRYNSPLHF. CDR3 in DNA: TGTGCCAGCAGCCCTCGACAGGGTCGATATAATTCACCCCTCCACTTT.

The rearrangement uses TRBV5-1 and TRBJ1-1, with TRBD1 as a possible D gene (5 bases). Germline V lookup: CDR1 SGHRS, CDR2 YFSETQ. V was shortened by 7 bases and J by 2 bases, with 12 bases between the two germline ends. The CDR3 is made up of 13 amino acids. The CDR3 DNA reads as TGCGCCAGCGGGACCCCGGCCAACACTGAAGCTTTCTTT. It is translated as CASGTPANTEAFF.

CDR3: CSVVRGLNLNTEAFF. The CDR3 DNA is TGCAGCGTTGTCCGGGGACTTAATCTGAACACTGAAGCTTTCTTT. This chain uses TRBV29-1 with TRBJ1-1; possibly TRBD1 for D (5 bases). CDR3 length equals 15 residues. Trimming took 4 bases from V and 0 from J, leaving 15 bases between them. Germline CDR1 reads SQVTM; CDR2 reads ANQGSEA.

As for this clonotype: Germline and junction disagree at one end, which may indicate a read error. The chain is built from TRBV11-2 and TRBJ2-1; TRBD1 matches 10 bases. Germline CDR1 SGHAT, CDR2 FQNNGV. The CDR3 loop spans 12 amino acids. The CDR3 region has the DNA TGTGCCAGCAGCCCTACCGACAGGGGGCAGCTCTTC. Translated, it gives CASSPTDRGQLF.

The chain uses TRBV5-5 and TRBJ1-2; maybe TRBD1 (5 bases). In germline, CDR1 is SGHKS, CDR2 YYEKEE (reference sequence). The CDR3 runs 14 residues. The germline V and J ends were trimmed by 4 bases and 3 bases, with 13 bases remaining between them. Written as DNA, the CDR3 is TGTGCCAGCAGCGCACAGGTTACTGACTATGGCTACACCTTC. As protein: CASSAQVTDYGYTF.